This TCR beta chain was documented in a study of T cell clonotyping in hematopoietic cell transplantation. The germline CDR1 and CDR2 sequences are MRHNA and SNTAGT. This CDR3 comprises 14 residues. V lost 5 bases and J lost 4, with 11 bases in between. Using immunoSEQ multiplex PCR, the repertoire was profiled, and TCRdb retains in-frame clones only, with some absent. The sample lists 65,000 to 80,000 clones, 95% to 97% occurring once. As to time point: recipient sample about 28 days before transplant, after cytoreduction. The sample here was peripheral blood mononuclear cells, taken before stem cell transplant. The clonotype originates from a woman between 45 and 60 years old with acute myeloid leukemia. Some clones in this sample may be carry-over from other donors' samples. The V and J genes are TRBV6-4 and TRBJ2-2, with D possibly TRBD1 on 6 matching bases. The CDR3 nucleotides are TGTGCCAGCAGTCCCAGGGGTGGCACCGGGGAGCTGTTTTTT. Translated, it gives CASSPRGGTGELFF.